The rows below give T cell receptor beta chains drawn from one sample of a study of shared clonotypes between healthy human individuals. Repertoires were generated with immunoSEQ multiplex PCR, while TCRdb's copy carries only in-frame clones and drops some. In the table there are about 2.4 million clones, roughly 93% of which are singletons. Material: naive CD4+ T cells from PBMCs. Receptors originate from a young man in good health. Some clones in this sample may be carry-over from other donors' samples. The CDR3 runs from the conserved cysteine through the conserved F or W. Fields, in order: clone size, V gene, J gene, D gene, CDR3 DNA, CDR3 protein. A D gene is named only where the DNA matches it firmly. The size of a clone is reported for some rows only, either as once, few or many, or as a class for expanded clones.

.	TRBV25-1	TRBJ1-2	.	TGTGCCAGCAGTCAGGGAATGATTAACTATGGCTACACCTTC	CASSQGMINYGYTF
.	TRBV28	TRBJ2-3	.	TGTGCCAGCAGTACGGGAGTCATCACAGATACGCAGTATTTT	CASSTGVITDTQYF
.	TRBV28	TRBJ1-2	.	TGTGCCAGCAGTTTGGTGAGCTATGGCTACACCTTC	CASSLVSYGYTF
.	TRBV28	TRBJ1-5	.	TGTGCCAGCACGAATAGCAATCAGCCCCAGCATTTT	CASTNSNQPQHF
.	TRBV10-1	TRBJ2-1	TRBD1	TGCGCCACCAGCCCCGGACAGGGGGTTTCATCGGAGCAGTTCTTC	CATSPGQGVSSEQFF
.	TRBV7-9	TRBJ2-7	.	TGTGCCAGCAGCTCCGGGGGAAGCTCCTACGAGCAGTACTTC	CASSSGGSSYEQYF
.	TRBV9	TRBJ1-3	.	TGTGCCAGCAGTGCCCATCCGGGCAGGGGAGACACCATATATTTT	CASSAHPGRGDTIYF
.	TRBV7-8	TRBJ2-1	TRBD2	TGTGCCAGCACCACACGCGGGGGGGTTGAGCAGTTCTTC	CASTTRGGVEQFF
once	TRBV16	TRBJ1-5	.	TGTGCCAGCAGCCAATCGCAGGGGCAGCCCCAGCATTTT	CASSQSQGQPQHF
.	TRBV5-1	TRBJ2-5	TRBD2	TGCGCCAGCAGCTTGGTAGGGGCGGGAGGGCAAGAGACCCAGTACTTC	CASSLVGAGGQETQYF
.	TRBV4-2	TRBJ2-7	.	TGTGCCAGCAGCCAGTCGGGACCGACTAATACCTCCTACGAGCAGTACTTC	CASSQSGPTNTSYEQYF
.	TRBV28	TRBJ2-1	TRBD2	TGTGCCGGTAGCAGCTGGCGGGAGAGCTACAATGAGCAGTTCTTC	CAGSSWRESYNEQFF
.	TRBV28	TRBJ2-7	.	TGTGCCAGCAAAGGGCAATACTCCGAGCAGTACTTC	CASKGQYSEQYF
.	TRBV11-3	TRBJ2-3	TRBD2	TGTGCCAGCAGCCCGGGGAGGGGCGCTGATCACGGCACAGATACGCAGTATTTT	CASSPGRGADHGTDTQYF
.	TRBV28	TRBJ2-3	.	TGTGCCAGCAGTTCCAGGGGGACGGGAGAAGACACAGATACGCAGTATTTT	CASSSRGTGEDTDTQYF
.	TRBV7-2	TRBJ2-7	.	TGTGCCAGCAGCTTACCAACCGCAGGAGTTTACGAGCAGTACTTC	CASSLPTAGVYEQYF
.	TRBV12-5	TRBJ2-4	.	TGTGCTAGTGGTTTGGGACCGGACCCTCTGGTCTTTCAGTACTTC	CASGLGPDPLVFQYF
.	TRBV7-3	TRBJ2-2	.	TGTGCCAGCAGCTTGAGGGGGTCGAACACCGGGGAGCTGTTTTTT	CASSLRGSNTGELFF
.	TRBV5-4	TRBJ2-1	TRBD2	TGTGCCAGCAGCTTGGCACTAGCGGGATCTCAACAGTTCTTC	CASSLALAGSQQFF
.	TRBV5-1	TRBJ1-1	TRBD1	TGCGCCAGCAGCTTGGAGGGGGCTACCAACACTGAAGCTTTCTTT	CASSLEGATNTEAFF
.	TRBV15	TRBJ2-6	TRBD2	TGTGCCACCGGACTAGCGGGAGCGCAAGGGGCCAACGTCCTGACTTTC	CATGLAGAQGANVLTF
.	TRBV5-1	TRBJ2-1	TRBD2	TGCGCCAGCAGCTTCACTAGCGGGAGTGGCAATGAGCAGTTCTTC	CASSFTSGSGNEQFF
.	TRBV28	TRBJ1-2	.	TGTGCCAGCAGTCCCGGGACGGTAAGGGGTGGCTACACCTTC	CASSPGTVRGGYTF
.	TRBV15	TRBJ1-2	.	TGTGCCACCAGCAGAGAAGCGACAGGATATGGCTACACCTTC	CATSREATGYGYTF
.	TRBV5-8	TRBJ2-3	TRBD1	TGTGCCAGCACCTTTGGACAGGGAACAGATACGCAGTATTTT	CASTFGQGTDTQYF
.	TRBV4-3	TRBJ2-1	.	TGCGCCAGCAGCCCCGCCGGGACCACCTACAATGAGCAGTTCTTC	CASSPAGTTYNEQFF
.	TRBV18	TRBJ2-5	.	TGTGCCAGCTCACAACCCGGGGCTGGGGAGACCCAGTACTTC	CASSQPGAGETQYF
.	TRBV27	TRBJ2-7	TRBD2	TGTGCCAGCAGTCACGGACTAGCGGGAGGTAACGAGCAGTACTTC	CASSHGLAGGNEQYF
.	TRBV6-1	TRBJ1-4	.	TGTGCCAGCAGTGATCCCCTCGAGGGAGAAAAACTGTTTTTT	CASSDPLEGEKLFF